This TCR beta chain was captured by sequencing in a study of T cell responses to AZD1222 COVID-19 vaccine. Clones were sequenced by immunoSEQ multiplex PCR, and TCRdb holds only the in-frame ones, with some missing. Among under 150,000 clones listed, about 91% were seen once. Notes on the study in general: Clonal diversity was possibly underestimated; the donors were predominantly white British and more often female.

This clone has just one count. Its antigen remains unknown. Its ends do not fully match the called genes, so a read error is possible. The CDR3 sequence is 13 residues long. Germline CDR1 reads SGHVS; CDR2 reads FQNEAQ. The V gene is TRBV7-8, the J gene TRBJ1-1; D possibly corresponds to TRBD1 (5 bases). The sample in question was peripheral blood, obtained 28 days after the second AZD1222 dose. This TCR was sampled from an adult who received the AZD1222 COVID-19 vaccine. CDR3 protein: CASSLGANAEAFF. In nucleotides, the CDR3 is TGTGCCAGCAGCCTAGGGGCGAACGCTGAAGCTTTCTTT. The variable domain in full, completed from reference TRBV7-8 and TRBJ1-1, reads GAGVSQSPRYKVAKRGQDVALRCDPISGHVSLFWYQQALGQGPEFLTYFQNEAQLDKSGLPSDRFFAERPEGSVSTLKIQRTQQEDSAVYLCASSLGANAEAFFGQGTRLTVV.